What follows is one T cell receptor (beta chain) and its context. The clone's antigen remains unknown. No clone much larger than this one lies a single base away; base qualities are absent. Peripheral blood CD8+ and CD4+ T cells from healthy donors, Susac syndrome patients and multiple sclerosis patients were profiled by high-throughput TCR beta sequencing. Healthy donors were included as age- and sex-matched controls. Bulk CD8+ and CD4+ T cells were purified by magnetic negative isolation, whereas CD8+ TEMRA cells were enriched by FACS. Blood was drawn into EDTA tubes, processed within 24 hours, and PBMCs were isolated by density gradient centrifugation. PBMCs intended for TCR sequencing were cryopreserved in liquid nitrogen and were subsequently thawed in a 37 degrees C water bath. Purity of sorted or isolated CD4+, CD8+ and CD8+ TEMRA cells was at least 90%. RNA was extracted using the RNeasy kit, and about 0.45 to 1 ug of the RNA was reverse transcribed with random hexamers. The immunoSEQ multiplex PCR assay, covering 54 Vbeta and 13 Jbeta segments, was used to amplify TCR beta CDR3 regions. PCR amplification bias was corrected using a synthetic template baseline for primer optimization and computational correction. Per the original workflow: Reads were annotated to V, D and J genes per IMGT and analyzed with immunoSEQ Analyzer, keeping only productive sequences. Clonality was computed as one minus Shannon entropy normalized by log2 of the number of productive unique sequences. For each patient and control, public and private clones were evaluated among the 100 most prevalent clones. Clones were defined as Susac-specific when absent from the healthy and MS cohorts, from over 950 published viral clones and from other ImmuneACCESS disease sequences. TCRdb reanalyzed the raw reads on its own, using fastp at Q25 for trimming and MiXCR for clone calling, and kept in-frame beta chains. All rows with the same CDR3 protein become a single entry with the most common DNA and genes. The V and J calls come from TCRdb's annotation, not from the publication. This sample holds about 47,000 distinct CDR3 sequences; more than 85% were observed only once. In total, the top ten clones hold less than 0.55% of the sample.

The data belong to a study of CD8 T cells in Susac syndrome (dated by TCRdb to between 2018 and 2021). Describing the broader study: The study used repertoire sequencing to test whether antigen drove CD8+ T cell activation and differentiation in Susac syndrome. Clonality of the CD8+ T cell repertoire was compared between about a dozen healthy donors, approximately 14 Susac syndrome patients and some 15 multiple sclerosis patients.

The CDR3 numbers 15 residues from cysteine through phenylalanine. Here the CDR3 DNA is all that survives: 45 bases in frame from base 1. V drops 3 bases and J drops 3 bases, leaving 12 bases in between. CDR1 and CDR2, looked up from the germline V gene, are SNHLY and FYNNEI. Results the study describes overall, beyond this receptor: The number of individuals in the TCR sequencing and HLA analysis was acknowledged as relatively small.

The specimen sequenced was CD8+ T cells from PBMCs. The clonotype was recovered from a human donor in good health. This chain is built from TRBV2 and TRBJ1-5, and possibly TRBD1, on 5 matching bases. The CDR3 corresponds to CASSDGRGVNQPQHF. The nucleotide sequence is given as TGTGCCAGCAGTGACGGAAGAGGGGTCAATCAGCCCCAGCATTTT.